These 8 T cell receptor beta chains share one sample of origin, sequenced in a study of T cell responses to AZD1222 COVID-19 vaccine. Here immunoSEQ multiplex PCR was the method, and the copy in TCRdb shows in-frame clones only, minus some. Here the sample spans 100,000 to 150,000 clones, 93% being singletons. Sample: peripheral blood, taken on day 0 of AZD1222 vaccination. The receptors were gathered from an adult in good health.

The gene calls are TRBV12-3 or TRBV12-4 and TRBJ2-7; D is uncertain. The CDR3 sequence is 12 residues long. Trimming stripped 2 bases from V and 5 bases from J, with 7 bases between. The CDR3 DNA reads TGTGCCAGCAGTTTAATAGTACACGAGCAGTACTTC. This encodes CASSLIVHEQYF.

The V call is TRBV25-1, the J call TRBJ1-1; D uncertain. Per germline, CDR1 MGHDK and CDR2 SYGVNS. The CDR3 runs to 13 residues. Trimming stripped 7 bases from V and 4 bases from J, with 13 bases between. The CDR3 DNA sequence: TGTGCCAGCATTAGATGGGGAGGCACTGAAGCTTTCTTT. Its protein is CASIRWGGTEAFF.

The chain carries TRBV5-1 and TRBJ1-1; 7 bases match TRBD1. Germline CDR1 is SGHRS and CDR2 is YFSETQ. This CDR3 is built from 13 residues. Trimming removed 6 bases from V and 4 bases from J; junction bases left unmatched: 6. CDR3 residues: CASKVPGGTEAFF. In DNA form, the CDR3 reads TGCGCCAGCAAAGTTCCAGGGGGCACTGAAGCTTTCTTT.

The CDR3 DNA is TGCAGCGTCGATTCCAGAGACGCTAACTATGGCTACACCTTC. This encodes CSVDSRDANYGYTF. This chain links TRBV29-1 with TRBJ1-2; D not certain. The V end was cut by 6 bases, the J end by 0 bases, with 14 bases between. This CDR3 spans 14 amino acids. CDR1 and CDR2 (germline): SQVTM, ANQGSEA.

The chain carries TRBV27 and TRBJ2-5, with D uncertain. The CDR3 contains 13 residues. Germline V gene sequence: CDR1 MNHEY, CDR2 SMNVEV (reference sequence). V gave up 6 bases and J gave up 8 bases, with 16 bases separating them. CDR3 protein: CASRSVNSGTQYF. Written as DNA, the CDR3 is TGTGCCAGCAGGTCTGTAAACTCCGGCACCCAGTACTTC.

V is TRBV10-3 and J is TRBJ2-1, with D unclear. Deletions cut 0 bases from V and 6 bases from J, with 6 bases between. Germline loops: CDR1 ENHRY, CDR2 SYGVKD. This CDR3 spans 13 amino acids. The CDR3 DNA follows: TGTGCCATCAGTGAGTCAGCGAGCAATGAGCAGTTCTTC. Its protein product is CAISESASNEQFF.

The chain uses TRBV9 and TRBJ2-5, with a possible D match to TRBD2 (6 bases). Trimming left V 2 bases short and J 5 bases short, with 10 bases between. CDR1 is SGDLS, CDR2 YYNGEE, per germline. The CDR3 consists of 13 residues. CDR3 bases: TGTGCCAGCAGCGTTACGAGCGGGGAGACCCAGTACTTC. This encodes CASSVTSGETQYF.

The sample holds one count of this clone. The chain combines TRBV9 with TRBJ1-3; D call uncertain. V lost 4 bases, J lost 0 bases, and 5 bases lay in between. Per the germline V gene, CDR1 is SGDLS and CDR2 is YYNGEE. The CDR3 spans 13 residues. CDR3 in amino acids: CASSSPSGNTIYF. The CDR3 DNA follows: TGTGCCAGCAGCTCCCCCTCTGGAAACACCATATATTTT.